In this sample, the clone carrying this TCR beta chain turned up a few times. The CDR3 sequence is 15 residues long. Looked up from germline, CDR1 is MNHNS and CDR2 is SASEGT. The J segment lost 7 bases and the V segment lost 5 bases, leaving 10 bases of the junction unmatched. The data are from a study of identical twins. Each donor was a healthy Caucasian. The cDNA had a unique molecular identifier and a template-switch universal primer site. Using its own MiXCR run on the 5' RACE reads, TCRdb lists one record per CDR3 protein. The sample includes nearly 900,000 distinct CDR3 sequences, 12% of them seen just once. The sample also formed part of further work on yellow fever vaccine responses in identical twins. In that study: Twins reportedly had a vaccine T cell response that seemed partly convergent, partly personalized.

The sequence was collected from a woman under 30 in good health. The chain is built from TRBV6-1 and TRBJ1-4; TRBD1 matches at 7 bases. The sequencing input was PBMCs. CDR3 sequence reads: CASSPKDRIREKLFF. The CDR3 nucleotides read TGTGCCAGCAGTCCGAAGGACAGGATACGTGAAAAACTGTTTTTT.